This entry lists 4 T cell receptor beta chains sequenced from one sample in a study of T cell responses to AZD1222 COVID-19 vaccine. Sequencing used immunoSEQ multiplex PCR; TCRdb keeps in-frame clones, though not all of them. The sample has about 160,000 clones; more than 80% are singletons. This specimen consisted of peripheral blood, obtained 28 days after the second AZD1222 dose. The receptors were sampled from an adult who received the AZD1222 COVID-19 vaccine.

The rearrangement uses TRBV3-1 (or the pseudogene TRBV3-2) and TRBJ2-1; possible D gene TRBD2, 6 bases. From germline, CDR1 is LGHDT and CDR2 YNNKEL (reference sequence). V lost 7 bases to trimming and J lost 7 bases, with 20 bases between them. The CDR3 spans 15 residues. CDR3 sequence (DNA): TGTGCCAGCATATCCCGAGGCGGGGAGCGTAATGAGCAGTTCTTC. The encoded protein is CASISRGGERNEQFF.

The V call is TRBV7-9, the J call TRBJ2-1; no clear D gene. V gave up 5 bases and J gave up 9 bases, with 8 bases separating them. CDR3 size: 11 residues. CDR1 is SEHNR, CDR2 FQNEAQ, per germline (reference sequence). This CDR3 reads CASSPDFEQFF. The DNA of the CDR3 is TGTGCCAGCAGCCCCGACTTTGAGCAGTTCTTC.

The chain recombines TRBV30 with TRBJ2-1; the D gene is possibly TRBD2 (5 bases). This CDR3 has 15 residues. With 0 bases removed from V and 0 bases from J, the gap between germline ends came to 9 bases. Germline values: CDR1 GTSNPN, CDR2 SVGIG (reference sequence). DNA for the CDR3: TGTGCCTGGAGTGTCGGAGCGGACTCCTACAATGAGCAGTTCTTC. Translation: CAWSVGADSYNEQFF.

The chain joins TRBV5-8 to TRBJ1-3; unclear D gene. This CDR3 is 11 amino acids long. Trimming took off 6 bases at V and 9 bases at J, with 10 bases between the two ends. Germline loops: CDR1 SGHTS, CDR2 YDEGEE. The CDR3 DNA reads as TGTGCCAGCACCCCCTCGTTCACCATATATTTT. Translated: CASTPSFTIYF. Full variable domain (rest looked up from reference TRBV5-8 and TRBJ1-3): EAGVTQSPTHLIKTRGQQATLRCSPISGHTSVYWYQQALGLGLQFLLWYDEGEERNRGNFPPRFSGRQFPNYSSELNVNALELEDSALYLCASTPSFTIYFGEGSWLTVV.